This paragraph reports one TCR beta chain. The source of the sample is a study of blood T cell repertoires in COVID-19. Across the whole study: There were acute and convalescent COVID-19 samples, and they came from the United States, Italy and Spain.

Methods used by the authors: Reference gene primers were amplified, and this amplification served to estimate nucleated cell counts. Sequenced by immunoSEQ multiplex PCR; TCRdb stores in-frame clones only, minus some. D and trimming were read from the DNA, whereas the V and J calls and clone size are those reported in that table. The table records 140,000 or so clones, roughly 86% of them present only once. The CDR3 loop spans 15 amino acids. Trimming removed 3 bases at V and 1 base at J, with 10 bases between. Germline loops: CDR1 MDHEN, CDR2 SYDVKM. The clonotype was recovered from a human donor in a cohort sampled during active COVID-19. V and J are TRBV28 and TRBJ1-5; no clear D. The specimen was peripheral blood. CDR3 residues: CASSFGVKSNQPQHF. The DNA of the CDR3 is TGTGCCAGCAGTTTCGGGGTGAAAAGCAATCAGCCCCAGCATTTT. Looking up the rest from reference TRBV28 and TRBJ1-5 gives the full variable domain: DVKVTQSSRYLVKRTGEKVFLECVQDMDHENMFWYRQDPGLGLRLIYFSYDVKMKEKGDIPEGYSVSREKKERFSLILESASTNQTSMYLCASSFGVKSNQPQHFGDGTRLSIL.